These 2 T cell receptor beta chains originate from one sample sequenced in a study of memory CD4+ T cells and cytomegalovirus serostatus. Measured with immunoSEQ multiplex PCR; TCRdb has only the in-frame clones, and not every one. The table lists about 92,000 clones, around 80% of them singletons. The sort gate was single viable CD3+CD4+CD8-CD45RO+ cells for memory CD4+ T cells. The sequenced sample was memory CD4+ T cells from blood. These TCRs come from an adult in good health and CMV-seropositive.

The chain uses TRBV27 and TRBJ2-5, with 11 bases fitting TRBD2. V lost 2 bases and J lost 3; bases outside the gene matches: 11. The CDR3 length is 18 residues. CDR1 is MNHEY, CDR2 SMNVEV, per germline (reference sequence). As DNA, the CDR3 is TGTGCCAGCAGTTTACGGTATCCGGGACTAGCGGCCAAAGAGACCCAGTACTTC. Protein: CASSLRYPGLAAKETQYF.

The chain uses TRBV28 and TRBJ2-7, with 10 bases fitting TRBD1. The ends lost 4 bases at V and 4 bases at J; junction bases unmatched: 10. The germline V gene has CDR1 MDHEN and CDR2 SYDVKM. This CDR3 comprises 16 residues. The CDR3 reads CASSSIPGTGVYEQYF. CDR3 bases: TGTGCCAGCAGTTCTATACCCGGGACAGGGGTGTACGAGCAGTACTTC.